This is a list of T cell receptor beta chains from one sample in a study of control samples from healthy donors and cancer patients. The assay was immunoSEQ multiplex PCR, and TCRdb's table has in-frame clones only and misses some. The table records about 54,000 clones, approximately 96% of them present only once. Sequencing was done on a sample of blood. These TCRs come from a woman aged 25-40 years in good health. Each CDR3 is given with its conserved first and last residue. D genes are given only for firm matches. Not every row has a clone size; where given, it reads once, few, many or a size class.

J: TRBJ2-1
size: once
D: .
length: 15
V: TRBV7-2
DNA: TGTGCCAGCAGCTTAGACCAGGGGACCTACAATGAGCAGTTCTTC
CDR3: CASSLDQGTYNEQFF

J: TRBJ2-7
size: .
D: .
length: 15
V: TRBV30
DNA: TGTGCCTGGAGTGTACGTAGGGTTGGGGGGTACGAGCAGTACTTC
CDR3: CAWSVRRVGGYEQYF

J: TRBJ1-1
size: .
D: .
length: 14
V: TRBV6-1
DNA: TGTGCCAGCAGTGAGGTATCGATTGCGGGTGAAGCTTTCTTT
CDR3: CASSEVSIAGEAFF

J: TRBJ1-2
size: .
D: .
length: 13
V: TRBV25-1
DNA: TGTGCCAGCAGTGAATATAGAGGGGGTGGCTACACCTTC
CDR3: CASSEYRGGGYTF

J: TRBJ1-2
size: .
D: .
length: 14
V: TRBV29-1
DNA: TGCAGCGTTGAAGTGGCCGGAGATAACTATGGCTACACCTTC
CDR3: CSVEVAGDNYGYTF

J: TRBJ2-1
size: .
D: .
length: 13
V: TRBV7-9
DNA: TGTGCCAGCAGTTTTCAGCTAGGCTCGGAGCAGTTCTTC
CDR3: CASSFQLGSEQFF

J: TRBJ1-2
size: .
D: .
length: 13
V: TRBV29-1
DNA: TGCAGCGTCGCCCAGGGTGGGGCTGGTGGCTACACCTTC
CDR3: CSVAQGGAGGYTF

J: TRBJ2-7
size: .
D: .
length: 14
V: TRBV27
DNA: TGTGCCACCCGACCCCGCGGAGGGTCCTACGAGCAGTACTTC
CDR3: CATRPRGGSYEQYF

J: TRBJ2-1
size: few
D: TRBD2
length: 15
V: TRBV6-5
DNA: TGTGCCAGCAGCCCACGGGAGGGACGATACAATGAGCAGTTCTTC
CDR3: CASSPREGRYNEQFF

J: TRBJ2-1
size: .
D: TRBD2
length: 15
V: TRBV6-4
DNA: TGTGCCAGCAGTGACTCGAGGGAGGGTAGTAGTGAGCAGTTCTTC
CDR3: CASSDSREGSSEQFF

J: TRBJ2-7
size: .
D: TRBD1
length: 15
V: TRBV19
DNA: TGTGCCAGTAGATCTGCGGGACAGGGAGTCTACGAGCAGTACTTC
CDR3: CASRSAGQGVYEQYF

J: TRBJ2-1
size: once
D: .
length: 11
V: TRBV7-9
DNA: TGTGCCAGCAGGTATCTGGATGAGCAGTTCTTC
CDR3: CASRYLDEQFF

J: TRBJ2-7
size: .
D: TRBD1
length: 15
V: TRBV28
DNA: TGTGCCAGCTCCTCCGGGACAGGGGGCGCCTACGAGCAGTACTTC
CDR3: CASSSGTGGAYEQYF

J: TRBJ2-2
size: .
D: .
length: 17
V: TRBV27
DNA: TGTGCCAGCAGTTTATCACACGCTGGGGCTATCACCGGGGAGCTGTTTTTT
CDR3: CASSLSHAGAITGELFF

J: TRBJ1-3
size: .
D: .
length: 15
V: TRBV7-2
DNA: TGTGCCAGCAGCCCGGACGGAAGCTCTGGAAACACCATATATTTT
CDR3: CASSPDGSSGNTIYF

J: TRBJ2-5
size: .
D: .
length: 15
V: TRBV5-1
DNA: TGCGCCAGCAGCTCCGGAGGGGGGGCTGGTGAGACCCAGTACTTC
CDR3: CASSSGGGAGETQYF

J: TRBJ2-3
size: .
D: .
length: 14
V: TRBV28
DNA: TGTGCCAGCAGTTTGTTTTACACCACAGATACGCAGTATTTT
CDR3: CASSLFYTTDTQYF

J: TRBJ2-7
size: .
D: .
length: 13
V: TRBV19
DNA: TGTGCCAGTAGTCGTGGGACTTGGTACGAGCAGTACTTC
CDR3: CASSRGTWYEQYF

J: TRBJ1-1
size: .
D: .
length: 12
V: TRBV5-1
DNA: TGCGCCAGCAGCTGGTGGGGCTCAGAAGCTTTCTTT
CDR3: CASSWWGSEAFF

J: TRBJ2-3
size: once
D: .
length: 14
V: TRBV6-1
DNA: TGTGCCAGCAGTGAAGGATCGGGCACAGATACGCAGTATTTT
CDR3: CASSEGSGTDTQYF

J: TRBJ2-1
size: few
D: .
length: 17
V: TRBV11-2
DNA: TGTGCCAGCAGCTTAGTGGTTCGGTGGGCTAGCTCGGAGGAGCAGTTCTTC
CDR3: CASSLVVRWASSEEQFF

J: TRBJ1-6
size: .
D: TRBD1
length: 15
V: TRBV27
DNA: TGTGCCAGCAGTGACAGGGGGACCTATAATTCACCCCTCCACTTT
CDR3: CASSDRGTYNSPLHF

J: TRBJ2-3
size: .
D: .
length: 15
V: TRBV6-2/TRBV6-3
DNA: TGTGCCAGCAGCTGGCTGGGAGCCGGCACAGATACGCAGTATTTT
CDR3: CASSWLGAGTDTQYF

J: TRBJ1-1
size: .
D: .
length: 14
V: TRBV7-8
DNA: TGTGCCAGCAGCTACCTCGGGGGGGGCACTGAAGCTTTCTTT
CDR3: CASSYLGGGTEAFF

J: TRBJ2-7
size: .
D: TRBD1
length: 18
V: TRBV5-8
DNA: TGTGCCAGCAGCTTGTTCCCAGCAACGGGACAGGGGAACTACGAGCAGTACTTC
CDR3: CASSLFPATGQGNYEQYF

J: TRBJ1-5
size: .
D: TRBD1
length: 15
V: TRBV7-9
DNA: TGTGCCAGCAGCCCGGGGACAGGAATTAATCAGCCCCAGCATTTT
CDR3: CASSPGTGINQPQHF

J: TRBJ1-4
size: .
D: TRBD1
length: 16
V: TRBV5-6
DNA: TGTGCCAGCAGCTGGGGAGCCGGGACAGAGAATGAAAAACTGTTTTTT
CDR3: CASSWGAGTENEKLFF

J: TRBJ2-1
size: once
D: TRBD2
length: 21
V: TRBV15
DNA: TGTGCCACCAGCAGTCATGGTTTTGAGGTTAGCGGGAGAGGGGGGCACAATGAGCAGTTCTTC
CDR3: CATSSHGFEVSGRGGHNEQFF

J: TRBJ2-4
size: .
D: TRBD2
length: 13
V: TRBV7-3
DNA: TGTGCCAGCAGCTTAGCGGGAGAGGACATTCAGTACTTC
CDR3: CASSLAGEDIQYF

J: TRBJ1-4
size: .
D: TRBD1
length: 15
V: TRBV27
DNA: TGTGCCAGCAGTTCATTCCGGGACAGTCAGGAAAAACTGTTTTTT
CDR3: CASSSFRDSQEKLFF

J: TRBJ2-1
size: .
D: TRBD2
length: 17
V: TRBV24-1
DNA: TGTGCCACCAGCCCGGGACTAGCGGATGGGATCTACAATGAGCAGTTCTTC
CDR3: CATSPGLADGIYNEQFF

J: TRBJ2-3
size: .
D: TRBD2
length: 14
V: TRBV4-2
DNA: TGTGCCAGCAGCCAACGGGAGGGGGCAGATACGCAGTATTTT
CDR3: CASSQREGADTQYF

J: TRBJ2-2
size: .
D: .
length: 14
V: TRBV4-2
DNA: TGTGCCAGCAGCCAGGGCCTGAACACCGGGGAGCTGTTTTTT
CDR3: CASSQGLNTGELFF

J: TRBJ1-4
size: .
D: .
length: 17
V: TRBV19
DNA: TGTGCCAGTAGGGATATAAAGGACAGTTGGATTAATGAAAAACTGTTTTTT
CDR3: CASRDIKDSWINEKLFF

J: TRBJ2-1
size: .
D: TRBD2
length: 15
V: TRBV11-3
DNA: TGTGCCAGCAGTCTAGCCAGCGGGATAAGCTATGAGCAGTTCTTC
CDR3: CASSLASGISYEQFF

J: TRBJ2-2
size: .
D: .
length: 13
V: TRBV25-1
DNA: TGTGCCAGCAGTGAAATGGCCACCGGGGAGCTGTTTTTT
CDR3: CASSEMATGELFF

J: TRBJ1-4
size: .
D: .
length: 14
V: TRBV10-3
DNA: TGTGCCATCAGTGAGTCTGGCCGGGAGGAAAAACTGTTTTTT
CDR3: CAISESGREEKLFF

J: TRBJ2-1
size: .
D: .
length: 15
V: TRBV28
DNA: TGTGCCAGCAGTTCCCCCGGGGGCGGCCACAATGAGCAGTTCTTC
CDR3: CASSSPGGGHNEQFF

J: TRBJ2-3
size: .
D: .
length: 17
V: TRBV7-9
DNA: TGTGCCAGCAGCTCGGGCGATCTGGGGGTGGGCACAGATACGCAGTATTTT
CDR3: CASSSGDLGVGTDTQYF

J: TRBJ2-1
size: .
D: .
length: 16
V: TRBV5-4
DNA: TGTGCCAGCAGCTTGGGCGGAGGGAGCTCCTACAATGAGCAGTTCTTC
CDR3: CASSLGGGSSYNEQFF

J: TRBJ2-7
size: .
D: .
length: 12
V: TRBV28
DNA: TGTGCCAGCAGTTCCCCGACCTACGAGCAGTACTTC
CDR3: CASSSPTYEQYF

J: TRBJ1-2
size: .
D: .
length: 14
V: TRBV27
DNA: TGTGCCAGCAGACCCCGGGGGCACTCGGGTGGCTACACCTTC
CDR3: CASRPRGHSGGYTF

J: TRBJ2-1
size: .
D: .
length: 13
V: TRBV6-6
DNA: TGTGCCAGCAGTTACTCGAAGGCGAGTGAGCAGTTCTTC
CDR3: CASSYSKASEQFF

J: TRBJ2-3
size: .
D: .
length: 16
V: TRBV2
DNA: TGTGCCAGCAGTGAAGGAGGCAGCGGGAGCACAGATACGCAGTATTTT
CDR3: CASSEGGSGSTDTQYF

J: TRBJ2-2
size: .
D: .
length: 14
V: TRBV12-2
DNA: TGTGCAAGTCCGGGGCCGCGGAGCACCGGGGAGCTGTTTTTT
CDR3: CASPGPRSTGELFF

J: TRBJ1-2
size: .
D: .
length: 15
V: TRBV2
DNA: TGTGCCAGCAGAGTACAGGGCCTCTTTAACTATGGCTACACCTTC
CDR3: CASRVQGLFNYGYTF

J: TRBJ1-2
size: .
D: .
length: 15
V: TRBV7-3
DNA: TGTGCCAGCAGCTTAATTGGGGGATCTAACTATGGCTACACCTTC
CDR3: CASSLIGGSNYGYTF

J: TRBJ1-1
size: .
D: .
length: 13
V: TRBV30
DNA: TGTGCCTGCCTCGGACGGCTGAACACTGAAGCTTTCTTT
CDR3: CACLGRLNTEAFF

J: TRBJ2-1
size: few
D: .
length: 15
V: TRBV28
DNA: TGTGCCAGCAGTTTAGTGGGAGCTAACTACAATGAGCAGTTCTTC
CDR3: CASSLVGANYNEQFF

J: TRBJ1-5
size: .
D: TRBD1
length: 16
V: TRBV19
DNA: TGTGCCAGTACCCCCTGGGACAGGGGGAGCAATCAGCCCCAGCATTTT
CDR3: CASTPWDRGSNQPQHF

J: TRBJ1-5
size: .
D: .
length: 10
V: TRBV20-1
DNA: TGCAGTGAGAAGGCACAGCCCCAGCATTTT
CDR3: CSEKAQPQHF

J: TRBJ2-2
size: once
D: .
length: 14
V: TRBV7-9
DNA: TGTGCCAGCAGCTTATTCATCGACACCGGGGAGCTGTTTTTT
CDR3: CASSLFIDTGELFF

J: TRBJ2-7
size: .
D: TRBD1
length: 13
V: TRBV9
DNA: TGTGCCAGCAGCGTGGACAGGGCGGCCGAGCAGTACTTC
CDR3: CASSVDRAAEQYF

J: TRBJ2-1
size: .
D: .
length: 15
V: TRBV11-2
DNA: TGTGCCAGCAGCCAGGAGGGGGGATCGTACAATGAGCAGTTCTTC
CDR3: CASSQEGGSYNEQFF